The source of this T cell receptor (beta chain) is a study of control samples from healthy donors and cancer patients. The assay was immunoSEQ multiplex PCR, and TCRdb's table has in-frame clones only and misses some. The repertoire has about 51,000 clones, roughly 80% of them found once; the top ten carry about 9.5%. Trimming took 3 bases from V and 6 from J, leaving 9 bases between them. The CDR3 is 13 amino acids. Germline CDR1 MNHEY, CDR2 SMNVEV (reference sequence). Source material: blood. The chain links TRBV27 to TRBJ1-5; D ambiguous. The TCR comes from a man between 65 and 79 years old in good health. CDR3 sequence (DNA): TGTGCCAGCAGTTTGTATTTTGGTCAGCCCCAGCATTTT. Its translation: CASSLYFGQPQHF.